This TCR beta chain derives from a study of T-cell reconstitution after alpha-beta-depleted transplantation in children. CDR1 SGHAT and CDR2 FQDESV come from the germline V gene (reference sequence). This CDR3 has 14 residues. Trimming removed 3 bases at V and 3 bases at J, with 9 bases between. Preparing the TCRbeta library involved the use of unique molecular identifiers. TCRdb re-derived calls from the PCR reads in MiXCR, one entry per CDR3 protein. The data hold approximately 430,000 distinct CDR3 sequences, with about 16% observed a single time. The sequencing used PBMCs, mostly from graft donor cells, collected 360 days after TCRalphabeta/CD19-depleted stem cell transplant. This chain connects TRBV11-1 to TRBJ1-5; D uncertain. The clonotype comes from a boy less than two years old who had a stem cell transplant for Wiskott-Aldrich syndrome, so the T cells may come from the graft donor. The CDR3 here is CASSLGWTNQPQHF. The DNA of the CDR3 is TGTGCCAGCAGCTTGGGGTGGACCAATCAGCCCCAGCATTTT.